This T cell receptor beta chain was sequenced in a study of cytomegalovirus exposure and HLA in healthy donors. Findings and limits, study-wide: A later analysis found most CMV-associated TCR beta chains apparently HLA-restricted. A few V segments could not be told apart, such as TRBV6-2 and TRBV6-3, and were left out. It was assumed in the presence/absence analyses that sequencing depth was roughly uniform across donors.

PCR employed 60 Vbeta and 13 Jbeta primers. The repertoire was sequenced with immunoSEQ multiplex PCR; TCRdb's copy has only in-frame clones and lacks some. The repertoire holds about 90,000 clones, nearly 80% seen once, with 4.6% in the top ten. Germline lookup yields CDR1 SGHTA and CDR2 FQGNSA. The V end lost 3 bases, the J end lost 6 bases, and 8 bases lay between the germline ends. This CDR3 contains 12 residues. Concerning this clone: Its antigen is currently unknown.

The rearrangement links TRBV7-2 to TRBJ1-1, with D possibly being TRBD1 (5 bases). The origin of this receptor is a woman in her 40s in good health and CMV-seropositive. Sequencing was carried out using PBMCs. CDR3 DNA: TGTGCCAGCAGCTTCGGGGGGTCTGAAGCTTTCTTT. It specifies CASSFGGSEAFF.